This TCR beta chain was sequenced in a study of PD-L1 blockade in urothelial cancer. The overall study: Study patients had been treated with 0 to 3 previous chemotherapy regimens.

The patients had locally advanced or metastatic urothelial carcinoma. This table comes from immunoSEQ multiplex PCR, and its TCRdb copy is limited to in-frame clones, with some not included. This sample carries roughly 62,000 clones, over 75% of them seen once, and the ten largest clones take 4% to 5.5%. Unmatched junction bases numbered 12, after V lost 8 bases and J lost 9 bases. Germline CDR1 reads LNHDA; CDR2 reads SQIVND (reference sequence). This CDR3 comprises 14 residues. The source is a man between 70 and 80 years old with urothelial cancer. V usage is TRBV19 and J usage is TRBJ2-1, with 8 bases aligning to TRBD2. The starting material was PBMCs, obtained around atezolizumab (anti-PD-L1) treatment. CDR3 sequence: CASWTSNSPTEQFF. The DNA of the CDR3 is TGTGCCAGTTGGACTAGCAATTCGCCTACTGAGCAGTTCTTC. Filled out from reference TRBV19 and TRBJ2-1, the complete variable domain reads DGGITQSPKYLFRKEGQNVTLSCEQNLNHDAMYWYRQDPGQGLRLIYYSQIVNDFQKGDIAEGYSVSREKKESFPLTVTSAQKNPTAFYLCASWTSNSPTEQFFGPGTRLTVL.